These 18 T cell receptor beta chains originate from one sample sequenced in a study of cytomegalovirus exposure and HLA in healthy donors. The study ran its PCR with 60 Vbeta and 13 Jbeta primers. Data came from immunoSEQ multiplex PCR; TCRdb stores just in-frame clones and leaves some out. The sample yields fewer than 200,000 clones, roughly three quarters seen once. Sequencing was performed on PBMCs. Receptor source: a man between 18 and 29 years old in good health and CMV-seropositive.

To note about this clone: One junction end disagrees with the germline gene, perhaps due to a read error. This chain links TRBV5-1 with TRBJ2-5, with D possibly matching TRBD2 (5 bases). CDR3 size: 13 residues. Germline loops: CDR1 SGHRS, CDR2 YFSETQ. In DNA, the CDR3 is TGCGCCGGCAGCTCGAAACTAGATGTGGGCCAGTACTTC. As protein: CAGSSKLDVGQYF.

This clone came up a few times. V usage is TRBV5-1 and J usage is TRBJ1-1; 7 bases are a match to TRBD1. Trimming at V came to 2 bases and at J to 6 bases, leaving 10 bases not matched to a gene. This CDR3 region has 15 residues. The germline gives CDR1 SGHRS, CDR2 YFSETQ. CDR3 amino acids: CASSLRTGRGAEAFF. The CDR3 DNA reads TGCGCCAGCAGCTTAAGGACAGGACGAGGCGCTGAAGCTTTCTTT.

This CDR3 reads CASSFTGAGGPTDTQYF. In nucleotides, the CDR3 is TGTGCCAGCAGCTTTACCGGAGCGGGGGGGCCAACAGATACGCAGTATTTT. The rearrangement joins TRBV7-3 to TRBJ2-3; 10 nucleotides agree with TRBD2. Trimming cost V 3 bases and J 3 bases; bases outside gene matches: 9. The CDR3 is 17 residues long. Germline V CDR1 and CDR2: SGHTA, FQGTGA.

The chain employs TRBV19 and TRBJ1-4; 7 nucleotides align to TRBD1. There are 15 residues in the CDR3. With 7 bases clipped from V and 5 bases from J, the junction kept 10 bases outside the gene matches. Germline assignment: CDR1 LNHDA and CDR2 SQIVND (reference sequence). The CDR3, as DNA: TGTGCCAGTACCGACCGGGACAGCACAAATGAAAAACTGTTTTTT. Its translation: CASTDRDSTNEKLFF.

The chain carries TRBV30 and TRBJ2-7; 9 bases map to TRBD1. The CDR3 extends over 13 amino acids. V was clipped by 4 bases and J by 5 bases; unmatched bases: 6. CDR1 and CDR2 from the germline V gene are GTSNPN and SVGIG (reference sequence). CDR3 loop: CAWKNRGPDEQYF. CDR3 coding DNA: TGTGCCTGGAAAAACAGGGGGCCCGACGAGCAGTACTTC.

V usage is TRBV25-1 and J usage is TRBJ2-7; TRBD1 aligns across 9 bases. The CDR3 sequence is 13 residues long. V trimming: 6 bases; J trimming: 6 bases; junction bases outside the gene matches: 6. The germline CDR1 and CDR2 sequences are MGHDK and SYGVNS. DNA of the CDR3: TGTGCCAGCAGAGGACAGGGGAGAAGCGAGCAGTACTTC. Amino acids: CASRGQGRSEQYF.

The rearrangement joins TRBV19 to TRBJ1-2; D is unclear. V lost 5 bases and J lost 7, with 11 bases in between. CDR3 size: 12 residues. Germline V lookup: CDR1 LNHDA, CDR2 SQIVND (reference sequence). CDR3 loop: CASSLAGGGYTF. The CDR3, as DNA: TGTGCCAGTAGTTTGGCAGGAGGTGGCTACACCTTC.

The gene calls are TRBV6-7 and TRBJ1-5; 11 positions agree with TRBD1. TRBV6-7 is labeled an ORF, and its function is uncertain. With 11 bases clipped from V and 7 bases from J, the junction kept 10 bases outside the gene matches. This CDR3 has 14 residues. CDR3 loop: CAGRTGGAKQPQHF. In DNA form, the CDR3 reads TGTGCCGGACGGACAGGGGGCGCGAAACAGCCCCAGCATTTT.

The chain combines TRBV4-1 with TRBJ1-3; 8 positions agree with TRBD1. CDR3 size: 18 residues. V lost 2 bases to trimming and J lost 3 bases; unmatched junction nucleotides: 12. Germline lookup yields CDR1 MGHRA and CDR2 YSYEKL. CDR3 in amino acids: CASSQTEGQGAFGNTIYF. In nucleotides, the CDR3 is TGCGCCAGCAGCCAAACGGAGGGGCAGGGGGCTTTTGGAAACACCATATATTTT.

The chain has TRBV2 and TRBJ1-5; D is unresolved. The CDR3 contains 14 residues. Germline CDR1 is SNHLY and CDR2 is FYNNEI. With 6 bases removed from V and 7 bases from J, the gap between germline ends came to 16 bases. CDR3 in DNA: TGTGCCAGCAGGTCATCAGGCACCTTCCAGCCCCAGCATTTT. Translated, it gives CASRSSGTFQPQHF.

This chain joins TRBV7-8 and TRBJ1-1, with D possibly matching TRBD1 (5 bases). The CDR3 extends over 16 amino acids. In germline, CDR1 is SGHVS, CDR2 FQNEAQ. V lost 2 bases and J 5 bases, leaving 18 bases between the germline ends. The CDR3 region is CASSLKEGPLGTEAFF. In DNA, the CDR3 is TGTGCCAGCAGCTTAAAGGAGGGGCCTCTTGGGACTGAAGCTTTCTTT. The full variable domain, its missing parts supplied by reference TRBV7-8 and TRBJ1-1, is GAGVSQSPRYKVAKRGQDVALRCDPISGHVSLFWYQQALGQGPEFLTYFQNEAQLDKSGLPSDRFFAERPEGSVSTLKIQRTQQEDSAVYLCASSLKEGPLGTEAFFGQGTRLTVV.

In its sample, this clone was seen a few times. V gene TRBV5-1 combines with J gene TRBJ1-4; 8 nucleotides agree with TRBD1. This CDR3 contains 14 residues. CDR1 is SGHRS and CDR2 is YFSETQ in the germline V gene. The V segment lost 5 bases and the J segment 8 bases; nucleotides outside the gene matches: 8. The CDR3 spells CASRDDRGREKLFF. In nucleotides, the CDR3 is TGCGCCAGCAGAGACGACAGGGGACGGGAAAAACTGTTTTTT.

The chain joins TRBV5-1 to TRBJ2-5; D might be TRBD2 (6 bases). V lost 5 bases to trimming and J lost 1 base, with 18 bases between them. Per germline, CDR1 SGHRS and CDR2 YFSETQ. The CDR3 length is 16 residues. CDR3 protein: CASSQSGGRGQETQYF. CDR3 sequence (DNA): TGCGCCAGCAGTCAAAGTGGGGGGAGAGGCCAAGAGACCCAGTACTTC.

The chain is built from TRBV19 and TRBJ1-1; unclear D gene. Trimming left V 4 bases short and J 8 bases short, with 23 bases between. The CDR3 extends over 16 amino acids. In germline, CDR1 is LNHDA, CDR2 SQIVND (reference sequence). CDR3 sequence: CASSTSPLFTREEAFF. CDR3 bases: TGTGCCAGTAGTACTTCTCCCCTTTTTACTCGGGAAGAAGCTTTCTTT.

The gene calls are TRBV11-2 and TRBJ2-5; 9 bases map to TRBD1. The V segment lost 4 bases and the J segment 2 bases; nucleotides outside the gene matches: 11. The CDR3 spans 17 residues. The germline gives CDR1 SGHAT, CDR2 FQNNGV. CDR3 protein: CASSSRRDRARQETQYF. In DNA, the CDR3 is TGTGCCAGCAGCTCCCGAAGGGACAGGGCAAGGCAAGAGACCCAGTACTTC.

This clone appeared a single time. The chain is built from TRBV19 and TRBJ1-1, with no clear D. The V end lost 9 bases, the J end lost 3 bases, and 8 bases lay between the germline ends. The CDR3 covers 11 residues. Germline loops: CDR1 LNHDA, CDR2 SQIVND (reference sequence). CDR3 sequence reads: CASGGYTEAFF. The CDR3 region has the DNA TGTGCCAGCGGAGGGTACACTGAAGCTTTCTTT.

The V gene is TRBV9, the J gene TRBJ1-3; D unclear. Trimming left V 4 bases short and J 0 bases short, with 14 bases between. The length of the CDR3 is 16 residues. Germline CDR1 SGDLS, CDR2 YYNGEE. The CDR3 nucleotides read TGTGCCAGCAGCACTGACACACACCACTCTGGAAACACCATATATTTT. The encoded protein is CASSTDTHHSGNTIYF.

In DNA, the CDR3 is TGTGCCAGCAGCCCACCCACCGGGACAGGGCGGTTCTTC. Residues: CASSPPTGTGRFF. V and J are TRBV5-6 and TRBJ2-1; 9 bases fit TRBD1. Germline V gives CDR1 SGHDT, CDR2 YYEEEE. The CDR3 sequence is 13 residues long. J lost 15 bases, V lost 4 bases, and 11 bases had no gene match.